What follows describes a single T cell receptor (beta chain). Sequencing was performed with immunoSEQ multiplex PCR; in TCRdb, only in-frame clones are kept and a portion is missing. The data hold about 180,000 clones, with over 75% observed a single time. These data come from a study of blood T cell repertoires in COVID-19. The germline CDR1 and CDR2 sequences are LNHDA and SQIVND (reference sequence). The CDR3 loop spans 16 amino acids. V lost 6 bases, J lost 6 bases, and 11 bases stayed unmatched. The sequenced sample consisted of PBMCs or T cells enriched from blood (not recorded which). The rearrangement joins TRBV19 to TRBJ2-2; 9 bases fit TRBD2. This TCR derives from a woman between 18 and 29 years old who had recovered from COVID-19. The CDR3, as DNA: TGTGCCAGTAGGCGGGGGGGCCGTGTTGGAGCCGGGGAGCTGTTTTTT. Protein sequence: CASRRGGRVGAGELFF.